Listed below are T cell receptor beta chains from one sample, sequenced in a study of shared clonotypes between healthy human individuals. TCRdb's copy holds only in-frame clones and misses some; the assay was immunoSEQ multiplex PCR. Of around 600,000 clones in the sample, 95% to 98% were seen once. The material sequenced was naive CD8+ T cells sorted from blood. These receptors were collected from a man aged 25-45 years in good health. The CDR3 runs from the conserved cysteine through the conserved F or W. A D gene is named only where the DNA matches it firmly.

TRBJ2-7,TRBV7-9,TRBD1,CASTGTGTGTYEQYF
TRBJ1-5,TRBV19,TRBD1,CASRRDRGPHQPQHF
TRBJ1-5,TRBV6-6,NA,CASLSSGTDDQPQHF
TRBJ2-3,TRBV18,TRBD2,CASSPWGLAGGTTDTQYF
TRBJ2-1,TRBV10-3,TRBD2,CAISDKTSIQQFF
TRBJ2-7,TRBV29-1,NA,CSGGGGPDYEQYF
TRBJ2-1,TRBV28,NA,CASTDAGSYNEQFF
TRBJ2-1,TRBV6-5,NA,CASSQTTENEQFF
TRBJ2-3,TRBV5-4,NA,CASSLGTSRGETDTQYF
TRBJ2-1,TRBV6-5,NA,CASRGSPYNEQFF
TRBJ1-1,TRBV7-9,NA,CASLRETDEAFF
TRBJ2-7,TRBV29-1,TRBD1,CSVVLVGQGDEQYF
TRBJ2-1,TRBV30,TRBD1,CAWSPGQGWNEQFF
TRBJ2-7,TRBV27,NA,CASSSGRSSYEQYF
TRBJ1-2,TRBV14,NA,CASSNLPGTLPSSLGYTF
TRBJ1-2,TRBV6-5,NA,CASLGSTGNYGYTF
TRBJ2-2,TRBV10-2,TRBD2,CASRLTRTSGSTGELFF
TRBJ1-5,TRBV2,NA,CASRRTGLGPQHF
TRBJ1-2,TRBV27,NA,CASSGWGGYTF
TRBJ2-7,TRBV4-1,NA,CASSQVFDSSYEQYF
TRBJ2-1,TRBV18,NA,CASSPALGDNEQFF
TRBJ2-4,TRBV7-2,NA,CASSINRKDIQYF
TRBJ2-1,TRBV7-9,TRBD2,CASSSSGLADNEQFF
TRBJ2-3,TRBV25-1,NA,CASSEYWGDTQYF
TRBJ2-2,TRBV7-9,TRBD1,CASSSTGLSGELFF
TRBJ2-7,TRBV27,NA,CASSLPPYEQYF
TRBJ1-1,TRBV30,NA,CAWSVLMGREGRNTEAFF
TRBJ2-1,TRBV4-1,NA,CASSQIPGEYEQFF
TRBJ1-1,TRBV19,NA,CASSLQGTEAFF
TRBJ2-6,TRBV12-1,NA,CASSRRIGQSRANVLTF
TRBJ2-1,TRBV2,TRBD2,CASSEASSGMYEQFF
TRBJ1-1,TRBV29-1,TRBD1,CSVGDRTGNPEAFF
TRBJ2-1,TRBV6-5,NA,CASSYSMDRNNEQFF
TRBJ2-3,TRBV4-1,TRBD2,CASSQDPPRSGREDTQYF
TRBJ2-1,TRBV9,TRBD2,CASSVSTGSGSHEQFF
TRBJ2-1,TRBV30,TRBD2,CAWSSGLAPLDEQFF
TRBJ2-3,TRBV2,TRBD1,CASSTGVSSTDTQYF
TRBJ2-7,TRBV7-9,NA,CASSGTGHQYYEQYF
TRBJ2-7,TRBV5-4,NA,CASSQLNGGEQYF
TRBJ2-5,TRBV5-1,TRBD2,CASSLYLAGGGETQYF
TRBJ1-3,TRBV5-1,TRBD1,CASSSSGTGNGNTIYF
TRBJ2-2,TRBV7-9,NA,CASSFSSNQGELFF
TRBJ1-1,TRBV21-1,NA,CASSKSLSEAFF
TRBJ2-3,TRBV9,NA,CASSVVGYSTDTQYF
TRBJ2-7,TRBV4-1,NA,CASSQDEGWIYEQYF